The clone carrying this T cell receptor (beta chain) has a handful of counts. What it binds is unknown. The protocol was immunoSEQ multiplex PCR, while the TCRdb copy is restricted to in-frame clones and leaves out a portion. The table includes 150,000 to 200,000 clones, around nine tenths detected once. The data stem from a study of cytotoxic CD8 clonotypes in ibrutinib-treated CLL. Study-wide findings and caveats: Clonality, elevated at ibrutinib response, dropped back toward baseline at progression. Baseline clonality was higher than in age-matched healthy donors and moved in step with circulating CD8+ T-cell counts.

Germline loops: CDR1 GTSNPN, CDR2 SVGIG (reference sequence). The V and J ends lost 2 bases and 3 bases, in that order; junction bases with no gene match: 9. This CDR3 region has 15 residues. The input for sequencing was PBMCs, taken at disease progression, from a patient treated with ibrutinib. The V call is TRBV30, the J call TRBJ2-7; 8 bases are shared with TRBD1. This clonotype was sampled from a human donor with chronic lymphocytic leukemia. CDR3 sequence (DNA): TGTGCCTGGAGTTTCCCCGGGACAGGAGTCTACGAGCAGTACTTC. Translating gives CAWSFPGTGVYEQYF.